This T cell receptor (beta chain) appears in the sequencing data of a study of T cells in Graves' hyperthyroidism and ophthalmopathy. Disease duration was under 3 months in the ophthalmopathy patients, who also had a Clinical Activity Score of at least 3 and a NOSPECS grade of at least 4. Clinical symptoms, serum thyroxine, TRAb, thyroid ultrasound and orbital computed tomography established diagnosis. The authors took PBMCs from 10 ml fresh peripheral blood. Amplified TCR beta CDR3 regions came from RNA transcripts. The TCR CDR3 was amplified in a first-round RT-PCR using the HTBI primer set. Via MiXCR, TCRdb re-called the multiplex PCR reads, giving one row per CDR3 protein. The sample carries about 250,000 distinct CDR3 sequences, about 25% recorded once. This clonotype appeared a few times. The source material was blood. The receptor comes from a woman in her forties with Graves' ophthalmopathy.

This CDR3 is CASRSDSYNEQFF. CDR3 DNA: TGTGCCAGCAGGAGCGACTCCTACAATGAGCAGTTCTTC. J is TRBJ2-1 and V is TRBV7-3; D gene unclear. V was clipped by 6 bases and J by 0 bases, with 6 bases between them. The length of the CDR3 is 13 residues. Germline V gives CDR1 SGHTA, CDR2 FQGTGA. Full variable domain (remainder filled in from reference TRBV7-3 and TRBJ2-1): GAGVSQTPSNKVTEKGKYVELRCDPISGHTALYWYRQSLGQGPEFLIYFQGTGAADDSGLPNDRFFAVRPEGSVSTLKIQRTERGDSAVYLCASRSDSYNEQFFGPGTRLTVL.